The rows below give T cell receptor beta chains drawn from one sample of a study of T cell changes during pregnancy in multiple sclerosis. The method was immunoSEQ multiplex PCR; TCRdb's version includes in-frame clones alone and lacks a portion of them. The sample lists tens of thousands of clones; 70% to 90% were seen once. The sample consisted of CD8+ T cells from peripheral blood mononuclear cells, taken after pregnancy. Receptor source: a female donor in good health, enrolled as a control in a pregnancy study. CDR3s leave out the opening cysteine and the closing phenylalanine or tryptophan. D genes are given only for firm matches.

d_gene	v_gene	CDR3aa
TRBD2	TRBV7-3	ASSWGGLATDTQY
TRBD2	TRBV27	ASSLAGDSYEQY
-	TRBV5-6	ASSPVGQGSYEQY
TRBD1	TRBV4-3	ASSQDWDRVGEEKLF
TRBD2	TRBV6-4	ASTAGGSTDTQY
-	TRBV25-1	ASSGRRGWSNEQF
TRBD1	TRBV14	ASSRPGQGRVDAF
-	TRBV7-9	ASSLGLTEAF
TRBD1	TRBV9	ASSETGDQGYGYT
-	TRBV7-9	ASSFFADSNSPLH
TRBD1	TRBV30	AWSVQGQGFSYEQY
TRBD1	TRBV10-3	AISVGDRAPEAF
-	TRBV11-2	ASSLVEGGVNEQF
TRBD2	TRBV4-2	ASSENSGGQETQY
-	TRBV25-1	ASSDNLYSADEQY
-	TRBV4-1	ASSHSGAPGVNEQF
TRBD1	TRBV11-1	ASSLDRKSPLH
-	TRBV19	ASSARTATEAF
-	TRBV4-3	ASSQEALSGAQRTDTQY
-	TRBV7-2	ASSGGFSSYNSPLH
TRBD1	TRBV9	ASSVGTGGNEKLF
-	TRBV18	ASSPAGGKDGYT
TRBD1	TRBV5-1	ASSLRQGSPYGYT